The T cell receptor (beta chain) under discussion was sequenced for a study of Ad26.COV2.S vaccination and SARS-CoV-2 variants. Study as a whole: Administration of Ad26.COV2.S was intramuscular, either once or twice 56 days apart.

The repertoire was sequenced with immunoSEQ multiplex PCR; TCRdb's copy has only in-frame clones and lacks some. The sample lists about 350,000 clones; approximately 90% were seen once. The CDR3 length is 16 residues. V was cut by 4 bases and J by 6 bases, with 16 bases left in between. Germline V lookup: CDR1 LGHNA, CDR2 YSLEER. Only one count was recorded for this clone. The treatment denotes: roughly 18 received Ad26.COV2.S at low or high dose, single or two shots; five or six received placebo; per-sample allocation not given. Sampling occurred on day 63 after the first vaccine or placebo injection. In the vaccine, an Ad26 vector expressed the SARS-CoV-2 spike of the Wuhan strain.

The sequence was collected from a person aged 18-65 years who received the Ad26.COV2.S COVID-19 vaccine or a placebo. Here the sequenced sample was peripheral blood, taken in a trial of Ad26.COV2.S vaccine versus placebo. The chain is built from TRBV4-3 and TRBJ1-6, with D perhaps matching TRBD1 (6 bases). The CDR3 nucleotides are TGCGCCAGCAGCCCCTCTAAGGGGGGGTCTAATTCACCCCTCCACTTT. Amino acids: CASSPSKGGSNSPLHF.